This record looks at one T cell receptor beta chain sequence and its context. The sample is drawn from a study of T cells in Graves' hyperthyroidism and ophthalmopathy. The CDR3 regions of TCR beta were amplified from RNA transcripts. Researchers ran a first-round RT-PCR on the TCR CDR3 using the HTBI primer set. TCRdb reprocessed the multiplex PCR reads via MiXCR and lists one record per CDR3 protein. The profile shows about 210,000 distinct CDR3 sequences, 18% of them singletons. V was pared by 3 bases and J by 0 bases, with 3 bases between. Germline CDR1 and CDR2: MNHEY and SVGAGI. This CDR3 has 14 amino acids.

The chain links TRBV6-5 to TRBJ2-6, with D uncertain. Specimen: blood. The receptor's source is a man aged 35 to 55 with Graves' hyperthyroidism. In nucleotides, the CDR3 is TGTGCCAGCAGTTATGGCTCTGGGGCCAACGTCCTGACTTTC. Its translation: CASSYGSGANVLTF.